The table lists the clone carrying this TCR beta chain with a count of one. Its antigen is as yet unknown. The data belong to a study of Ad26.COV2.S vaccination and SARS-CoV-2 variants. Study as a whole: The study gave Ad26.COV2.S intramuscularly, once or twice 56 days apart.

J lost 3 bases, V lost 0 bases, and 3 bases had no gene match. Per the germline V gene, CDR1 is SGHRS and CDR2 is YFSETQ. This CDR3 has 15 amino acids. Study-level points and caveats: It was vaccine recipients, not placebo recipients, who had the higher spike-specific TCR breadth.

Treatment here: around 19 received Ad26.COV2.S at low or high dose, single or two shots; about 5 received placebo; per-sample allocation not given. Day 63 following the first vaccine or placebo injection was when the samples were taken. Built on an Ad26 vector, the vaccine expressed Wuhan-strain SARS-CoV-2 spike. Data came from immunoSEQ multiplex PCR; TCRdb stores just in-frame clones and leaves some out. The table includes a few hundred thousand clones, around four fifths detected once. This rearrangement joins TRBV5-1 to TRBJ2-3; TRBD1 agrees at 8 bases. The starting material was peripheral blood, obtained in a trial of Ad26.COV2.S vaccine versus placebo. The clonotype originates from a person aged 18-60 years who received the Ad26.COV2.S COVID-19 vaccine or a placebo. The CDR3 spells CASSLGQGQTDTQYF. In DNA form, the CDR3 reads TGCGCCAGCAGCTTGGGACAGGGGCAAACAGATACGCAGTATTTT.